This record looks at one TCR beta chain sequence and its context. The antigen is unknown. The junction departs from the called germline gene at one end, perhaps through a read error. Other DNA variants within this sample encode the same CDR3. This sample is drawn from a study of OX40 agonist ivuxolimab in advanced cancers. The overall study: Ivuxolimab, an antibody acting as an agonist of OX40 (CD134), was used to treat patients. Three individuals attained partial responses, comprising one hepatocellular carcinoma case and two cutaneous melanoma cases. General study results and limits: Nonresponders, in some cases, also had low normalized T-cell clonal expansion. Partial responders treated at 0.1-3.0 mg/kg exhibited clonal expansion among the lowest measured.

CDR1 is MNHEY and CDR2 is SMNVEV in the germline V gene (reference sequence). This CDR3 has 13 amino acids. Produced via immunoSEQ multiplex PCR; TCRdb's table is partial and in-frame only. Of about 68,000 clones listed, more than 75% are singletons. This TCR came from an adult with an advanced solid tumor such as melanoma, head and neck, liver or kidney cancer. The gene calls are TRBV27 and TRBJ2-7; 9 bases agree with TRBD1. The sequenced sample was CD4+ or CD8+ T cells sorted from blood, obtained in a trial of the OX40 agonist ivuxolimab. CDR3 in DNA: TGTGCCAGCAGGACAGGGGGGATGTACGAGCAGTACTTT. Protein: CASRTGGMYEQYF.